This record covers a single T cell receptor (beta chain). These data originate in a study of blood T cell repertoires in COVID-19. Whole-study context: Acute and convalescent COVID-19 samples came from the United States, Italy and Spain. T cells, B-cell-depleted T cells, or PBMCs supplied cDNA or gDNA.

In the original analysis: Reference gene primers were amplified, and this amplification served to estimate nucleated cell counts. Assay used: immunoSEQ multiplex PCR; TCRdb lists only in-frame clones, some missing. Clone size and V and J calls were adopted from that table, with D and trimming inferred from the DNA. The sample records roughly 250,000 clones, approximately 79% being singletons. The TCR originated in a woman aged 40 to 49 with active or convalescent COVID-19. Material: peripheral blood.

Here the CDR3 reads CARGGAYDNQPQHF. The CDR3 DNA reads TGTGCCAGAGGGGGGGCGTACGACAATCAGCCCCAGCATTTT. V is TRBV6-4 and J is TRBJ1-5, with D perhaps matching TRBD1 (6 bases). This CDR3 spans 14 amino acids. V was shortened by 9 bases and J by 3 bases, with 15 bases between the two germline ends. Germline V gene data show CDR1 as MRHNA and CDR2 as SNTAGT.